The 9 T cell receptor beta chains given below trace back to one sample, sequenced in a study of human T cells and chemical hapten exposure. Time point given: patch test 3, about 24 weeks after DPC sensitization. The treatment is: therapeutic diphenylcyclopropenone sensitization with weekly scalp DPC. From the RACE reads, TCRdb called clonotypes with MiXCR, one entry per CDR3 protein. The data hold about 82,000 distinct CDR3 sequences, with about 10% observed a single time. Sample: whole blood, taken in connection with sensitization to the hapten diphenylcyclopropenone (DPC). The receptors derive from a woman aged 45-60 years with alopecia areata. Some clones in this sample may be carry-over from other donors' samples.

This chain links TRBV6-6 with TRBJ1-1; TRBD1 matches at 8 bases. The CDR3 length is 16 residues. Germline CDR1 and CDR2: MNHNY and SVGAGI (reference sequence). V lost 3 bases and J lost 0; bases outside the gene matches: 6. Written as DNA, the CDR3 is TGTGCCAGCAGTTATGGGCTGGACAGGGTGAACACTGAAGCTTTCTTT. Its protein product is CASSYGLDRVNTEAFF.

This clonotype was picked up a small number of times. CDR3 sequence reads: CSVRERLAKETQYF. Here the CDR3 DNA reads TGCAGCGTCCGAGAGAGGCTAGCGAAAGAGACCCAGTACTTC. The chain uses TRBV29-1 and TRBJ2-5, with D possibly being TRBD2 (6 bases). V lost 6 bases, J lost 3 bases, and 17 bases lay in between. The CDR3 sequence is 14 residues long. From germline, CDR1 is SQVTM and CDR2 ANQGSEA.

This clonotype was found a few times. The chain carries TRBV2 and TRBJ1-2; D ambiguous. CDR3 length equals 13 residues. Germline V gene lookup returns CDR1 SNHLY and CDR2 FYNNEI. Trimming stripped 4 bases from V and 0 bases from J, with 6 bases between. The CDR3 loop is CASSGRSNYGYTF. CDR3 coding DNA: TGTGCCAGCAGTGGGAGGTCTAACTATGGCTACACCTTC.

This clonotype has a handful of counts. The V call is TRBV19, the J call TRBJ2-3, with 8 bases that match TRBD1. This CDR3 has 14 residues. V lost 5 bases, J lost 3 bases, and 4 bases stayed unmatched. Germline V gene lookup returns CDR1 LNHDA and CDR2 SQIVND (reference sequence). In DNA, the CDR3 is TGTGCCAGTAGTTTCCGACAGGGGACAGATACGCAGTATTTT. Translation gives CASSFRQGTDTQYF.

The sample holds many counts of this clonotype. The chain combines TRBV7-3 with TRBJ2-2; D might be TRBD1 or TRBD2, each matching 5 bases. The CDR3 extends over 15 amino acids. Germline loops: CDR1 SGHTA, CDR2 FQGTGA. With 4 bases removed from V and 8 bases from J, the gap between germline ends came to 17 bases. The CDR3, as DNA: TGTGCCAGCAGCTCGACCGGGACCCGGAGGGGGGAGCTGTTTTTT. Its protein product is CASSSTGTRRGELFF.

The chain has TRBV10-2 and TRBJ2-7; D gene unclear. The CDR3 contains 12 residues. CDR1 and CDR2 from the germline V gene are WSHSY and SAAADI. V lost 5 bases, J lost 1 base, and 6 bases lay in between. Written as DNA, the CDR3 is TGCGCCAGCAGTCGGCAATCCTACGAGCAGTACTTC. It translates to CASSRQSYEQYF.

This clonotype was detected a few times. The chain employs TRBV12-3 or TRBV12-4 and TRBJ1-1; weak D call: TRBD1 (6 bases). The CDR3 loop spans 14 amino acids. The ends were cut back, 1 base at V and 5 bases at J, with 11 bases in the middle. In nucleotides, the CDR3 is TGTGCCAGCAGTTTAGTAGGGGGATCAACTGAAGCTTTCTTT. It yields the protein CASSLVGGSTEAFF.

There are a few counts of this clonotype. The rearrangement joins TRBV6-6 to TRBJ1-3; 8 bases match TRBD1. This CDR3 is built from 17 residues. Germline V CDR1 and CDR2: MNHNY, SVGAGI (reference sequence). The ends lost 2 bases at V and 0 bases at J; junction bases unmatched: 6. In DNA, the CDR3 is TGTGCCAGCAGTTACGGACAGGGTGGAAACTCTGGAAACACCATATATTTT. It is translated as CASSYGQGGNSGNTIYF.

The CDR3 region has the DNA TGTGCCAGCAGCCCAACCGGAAACGGGGAGACCCAGTACTTC. This encodes CASSPTGNGETQYF. The chain combines TRBV5-4 with TRBJ2-5, with unresolved D. Germline values: CDR1 SGHNT, CDR2 YYREEE (reference sequence). CDR3 length equals 14 residues. Trimming took 4 bases from V and 5 from J, leaving 15 bases between them.